The 31 T cell receptor beta chains below were found in one sample sequenced in a study of response to subunit inactivated influenza vaccine. TCRdb ran MiXCR on the RT-PCR reads and lists one entry per CDR3 protein. The sample shows 530,000 or so distinct CDR3 sequences, 25% of them seen only once. The sample in question was CD4+ T cells sorted from PBMCs, obtained about 5 days after vaccination. All receptors come from a man aged 50 to 60 who received an inactivated influenza vaccine.

The J gene is TRBJ1-1, the V gene TRBV10-3; 9 bases align to TRBD1. The CDR3 totals 14 residues. Germline V gene data show CDR1 as ENHRY and CDR2 as SYGVKD. The V gene end was trimmed by 6 bases and the J gene end by 1 base; junction bases not matched to a gene: 3. Here the CDR3 DNA reads TGTGCCATCAGATCGGACAGGGGGAACACTGAAGCTTTCTTT. This translates into CAIRSDRGNTEAFF.

With regard to this clonotype: A read error may account for a junction end that differs from germline. The chain carries TRBV6-2 or TRBV6-3 and TRBJ1-1; possible D gene TRBD1, 5 bases. This CDR3 has 11 residues. Germline assignment: CDR1 MNHEY and CDR2 SVGEGT. The CDR3 nucleotides read TGTGCCAGCAGCCGACAGACCCGTCTTCTCTTT. Its translation is CASSRQTRLLF.

This clonotype was detected only a few times. The DNA of the CDR3 is TGCGCCAGCAGTTCTCCTAACACTGGGGCCAACGTCCTGACTTTC. Translation: CASSSPNTGANVLTF. V gene TRBV5-1 combines with J gene TRBJ2-6; D is unresolved. CDR3 size: 15 residues. V lost 5 bases, J lost 2 bases, and 11 bases lay in between. The germline V gene encodes CDR1 SGHRS and CDR2 YFSETQ.

This clonotype was seen repeatedly, ten times or more. The V gene is TRBV6-2 or TRBV6-3, the J gene TRBJ2-1, with unresolved D. The CDR3 length is 15 residues. Germline loops: CDR1 MNHEY, CDR2 SVGEGT. Trimming shortened V by 3 bases and J by 8 bases, and 17 bases separated the two germline ends. The CDR3 protein is CASSYGPGPLDEQFF. The CDR3 DNA is TGTGCCAGCAGTTATGGTCCGGGCCCCCTCGATGAGCAGTTCTTC.

This clonotype occurred a few times. J is TRBJ1-1 and V is TRBV9; tentative D call: TRBD1 (5 bases). V lost 4 bases to trimming and J lost 3 bases, with 13 bases between them. This CDR3 contains 14 residues. CDR1 is SGDLS and CDR2 is YYNGEE in the germline V gene. CDR3 in amino acids: CASSQRTGHTEAFF. CDR3 DNA sequence: TGTGCCAGCAGCCAAAGGACGGGGCACACTGAAGCTTTCTTT.

This clonotype was seen more than once but under ten times. This sequence joins TRBV5-1 and TRBJ2-5; D might be TRBD1 (6 bases). CDR1 is SGHRS, CDR2 YFSETQ, per germline. V shed 6 bases and J shed 5 bases, with 20 bases lying between them. The CDR3 consists of 15 residues. The chain's CDR3 is CASNLFADQGETQYF. DNA of the CDR3: TGCGCCAGCAACTTATTCGCCGATCAGGGGGAGACCCAGTACTTC.

This chain uses TRBV24-1 with TRBJ2-3; D perhaps matches TRBD1 (5 bases). The V gene lost 5 bases and the J gene lost 4 bases, with 18 bases spanning the gap. Germline V gene sequence: CDR1 KGHDR, CDR2 SFDVKD. The CDR3 sequence is 16 residues long. The CDR3 loop reads CATSARQGLISDTQYF. The DNA for the CDR3 is TGTGCCACCAGTGCCCGGCAGGGTCTTATCTCAGATACGCAGTATTTT.

The rearrangement links TRBV7-8 to TRBJ1-1; 10 positions match TRBD1. The germline CDR1 and CDR2 sequences are SGHVS and FQNEAQ. V lost 5 bases, J lost 5 bases, and 8 bases stayed unmatched. The CDR3 extends over 15 amino acids. The CDR3 is CASSPSTGGWTEAFF. CDR3 nucleotides: TGTGCCAGCAGCCCTTCGACAGGGGGCTGGACTGAAGCTTTCTTT.

The chain recombines TRBV7-2 with TRBJ2-2; D might be TRBD2 (6 bases). Germline V lookup: CDR1 SGHTA, CDR2 FQGNSA. V was pared by 6 bases and J by 2 bases, with 13 bases between. This CDR3 spans 15 amino acids. The CDR3 loop is CASRRAGLNTGELFF. CDR3 in DNA: TGTGCCAGCAGACGAGCGGGCCTTAACACCGGGGAGCTGTTTTTT.

CDR3 bases: TGCAGTGCTAGATCCGGGACAACGAGCTCCTACAATGAGCAGTTCTTC. This encodes CSARSGTTSSYNEQFF. The J gene is TRBJ2-1, the V gene TRBV20-1; possibly TRBD1 for D (6 bases). The germline CDR1 and CDR2 sequences are DFQATT and SNEGSKA (reference sequence). The V gene lost 2 bases and the J gene lost 0 bases, with 14 bases spanning the gap. The CDR3 consists of 16 residues.

The rearrangement uses TRBV7-2 and TRBJ2-3, with D possibly being TRBD2 (6 bases). Looked up from germline, CDR1 is SGHTA and CDR2 is FQGNSA. This CDR3 contains 16 residues. Trimming shortened V by 6 bases and J by 1 base, and 17 bases separated the two germline ends. The CDR3 loop reads CASSRWRDGGTDTQYF. The CDR3 DNA sequence: TGTGCCAGCAGTCGCTGGCGGGACGGCGGCACAGATACGCAGTATTTT.

This clonotype was recorded many times. Here the CDR3 DNA reads TGTGCCAGCTCACCAGGGGTGAACACTGAAGCTTTCTTT. It codes for CASSPGVNTEAFF. This chain connects TRBV18 to TRBJ1-1; D is undetermined. The V gene's germline CDR1 is KGHSH and CDR2 LQKENI. Deletions cut 2 bases from V and 0 bases from J, with 4 bases between. The CDR3 spans 13 residues. Based on the CDR3 plus reference TRBV18 and TRBJ1-1, the full variable domain is NAGVMQNPRHLVRRRGQEARLRCSPMKGHSHVYWYRQLPEEGLKFMVYLQKENIIDESGMPKERFSAEFPKEGPSILRIQQVVRGDSAAYFCASSPGVNTEAFFGQGTRLTVV.

The chain joins TRBV5-1 to TRBJ2-1; 7 bases map to TRBD1. Germline V gene lookup returns CDR1 SGHRS and CDR2 YFSETQ. The J segment lost 4 bases and the V segment lost 4 bases, leaving 8 bases of the junction unmatched. The CDR3 is 15 residues long. Here the CDR3 reads CASSETGRIYNEQFF. The CDR3 DNA is TGCGCCAGCAGCGAGACAGGGCGGATTTACAATGAGCAGTTCTTC.

This rearrangement joins TRBV29-1 to TRBJ2-7; no firm D call. This CDR3 spans 12 amino acids. CDR1 and CDR2 (germline): SQVTM, ANQGSEA. Trimming left V 4 bases short and J 4 bases short, with 11 bases between. CDR3 bases: TGCAGCGTTGGCCTTCCTGGATACGAGCAGTACTTC. Translated: CSVGLPGYEQYF.

V is TRBV2 and J is TRBJ1-1, with D possibly matching TRBD1 (5 bases). CDR1 SNHLY and CDR2 FYNNEI come from the germline V gene. The V and J ends lost 6 bases and 6 bases respectively, with 14 bases between them. The CDR3 is made up of 13 amino acids. This CDR3 is CASRETREAEAFF. The CDR3 bases are TGTGCCAGCAGGGAGACCAGGGAGGCTGAAGCTTTCTTT.

This clonotype has ten or more counts. The rearrangement uses TRBV4-2 and TRBJ2-7, with TRBD2 matching 7 bases. With V trimmed by 1 base and J by 3 bases, 6 bases remained unmatched. Germline loops: CDR1 LGHNA, CDR2 YNFKEQ. The CDR3 contains 15 residues. In DNA, the CDR3 is TGTGCCAGCAGCCAAGTGGCGGGAGAGATCTACGAGCAGTACTTC. Residues: CASSQVAGEIYEQYF.

This clonotype showed up many times. This chain joins TRBV7-2 and TRBJ1-1; D ambiguous. Deletions cut 3 bases from V and 4 bases from J, with 9 bases between. The CDR3 loop spans 13 amino acids. CDR1 is SGHTA, CDR2 FQGNSA, per germline. This CDR3 is CASSFQSLTEAFF. The CDR3, as DNA: TGTGCCAGCAGCTTTCAAAGTCTCACTGAAGCTTTCTTT. The full variable domain, with the rest looked up from reference TRBV7-2 and TRBJ1-1, is GAGVSQSPSNKVTEKGKDVELRCDPISGHTALYWYRQSLGQGLEFLIYFQGNSAPDKSGLPSDRFSAERTGGSVSTLTIQRTQQEDSAVYLCASSFQSLTEAFFGQGTRLTVV.

In this sample, this clonotype turned up once. The V gene is TRBV5-6, the J gene TRBJ2-3; no clear D. Trimming removed 4 bases from V and 0 bases from J, with 12 bases in between. Germline V CDR1 and CDR2: SGHDT, YYEEEE. This CDR3 is built from 15 residues. The CDR3 DNA sequence: TGTGCCAGCAGCCCCGGCATCGGAAGCACAGATACGCAGTATTTT. It codes for CASSPGIGSTDTQYF.

This clonotype appeared a few times. With a much larger clone just one base away, this may be a read error. V and J are TRBV20-1 and TRBJ2-5, with D possibly being TRBD2 (8 bases). The germline V gene encodes CDR1 DFQATT and CDR2 SNEGSKA (reference sequence). The CDR3 covers 15 residues. The CDR3 is CSAKGGSGRIETQHF. In nucleotides, the CDR3 is TGCAGTGCTAAAGGGGGCAGCGGGAGAATAGAGACCCAGCACTTC.

There are many counts of this clonotype. A read error may produce the germline difference seen at one junction end. The rearrangement uses TRBV5-1 and TRBJ1-1; TRBD1 matches at 7 bases. Germline V gene sequence: CDR1 SGHRS, CDR2 YFSETQ. There are 13 residues in the CDR3. CDR3 in DNA: TGTGCCAGCAGCTTACAGGGGAGGACTGAAGCTTTCTTT. Its protein product is CASSLQGRTEAFF.

J is TRBJ2-3 and V is TRBV5-4, with D tentatively TRBD2 (5 bases). The germline CDR1 and CDR2 sequences are SGHNT and YYREEE (reference sequence). The V end lost 2 bases, the J end lost 3 bases, and 10 bases lay between the germline ends. The CDR3 is made up of 14 amino acids. CDR3 residues: CASSFTGKTDTQYF. Written as DNA, the CDR3 is TGTGCCAGCAGCTTTACCGGGAAGACAGATACGCAGTATTTT.

This chain joins TRBV20-1 and TRBJ2-7, with 7 nucleotides matching TRBD2. With 0 bases clipped from V and 7 bases from J, the junction kept 3 bases outside the gene matches. CDR1 is DFQATT, CDR2 SNEGSKA, per germline (reference sequence). This CDR3 has 12 residues. CDR3 in amino acids: CSAREPGREQYF. The DNA for the CDR3 is TGCAGTGCTAGAGAGCCCGGGAGGGAGCAGTACTTC.

This clonotype was counted only a few times. The chain couples TRBV4-3 to TRBJ2-4; 10 bases map to TRBD2. The junction had 11 bases not matched to a gene; V was cut back by 5 bases and J by 4 bases. The V gene's germline CDR1 is LGHNA and CDR2 YSLEER. The CDR3 is made up of 17 amino acids. CDR3 sequence (DNA): TGCGCCAGCAGCAACTTAGCGGGGGGCAACGGTAAAAACATTCAGTACTTC. It translates to CASSNLAGGNGKNIQYF.

The chain couples TRBV5-5 to TRBJ2-3; 10 positions agree with TRBD2. Germline V CDR1 and CDR2: SGHKS, YYEKEE (reference sequence). The CDR3 has 16 residues. Trimming at V came to 0 bases and at J to 10 bases, leaving 11 bases not matched to a gene. The CDR3 loop reads CASSLGPSGGHTPQYF. DNA of the CDR3: TGTGCCAGCAGCTTGGGGCCTAGCGGGGGCCATACACCGCAGTATTTT.

This clonotype was picked up a small number of times. This chain links TRBV3-1 with TRBJ2-2; D not certain. Per the germline V gene, CDR1 is LGHDT and CDR2 is YNNKEL (reference sequence). V lost 2 bases, J lost 3 bases, and 4 bases lay in between. The length of the CDR3 is 13 residues. The CDR3 loop reads CASSQPHTGELFF. The CDR3 DNA is TGTGCCAGCAGCCAACCCCACACCGGGGAGCTGTTTTTT. The full variable domain, in which reference TRBV3-1 and TRBJ2-2 provide the parts outside the CDR3, is DTAVSQTPKYLVTQMGNDKSIKCEQNLGHDTMYWYKQDSKKFLKIMFSYNNKELIINETVPNRFSPKSPDKAHLNLHINSLELGDSAVYFCASSQPHTGELFFGEGSRLTVL.

This clonotype came up a few times. V and J are TRBV29-1 and TRBJ2-2, with D maybe TRBD2 (6 bases). The germline V gene encodes CDR1 SQVTM and CDR2 ANQGSEA. The germline V and J ends were trimmed by 2 bases and 1 base, with 14 bases remaining between them. CDR3 length: 16 amino acids. CDR3: CSVEPRPGLNTGELFF. Here the CDR3 DNA reads TGCAGCGTTGAACCACGACCGGGACTGAACACCGGGGAGCTGTTTTTT.

This clonotype has only a few counts. This chain links TRBV20-1 with TRBJ2-3, with D tentatively TRBD2 (6 bases). The germline V and J ends were trimmed by 0 bases and 4 bases, with 11 bases remaining between them. This CDR3 has 14 residues. Germline V gene lookup returns CDR1 DFQATT and CDR2 SNEGSKA (reference sequence). The CDR3 DNA reads as TGCAGTGCTAGAGATAGTAGCGGATCAGATACGCAGTATTTT. It is translated as CSARDSSGSDTQYF.

The table lists this clonotype with a few counts. This rearrangement joins TRBV27 to TRBJ2-7; no definite D call. The germline V and J ends were trimmed by 5 bases and 1 base, with 9 bases remaining between them. CDR3 length equals 13 residues. Germline values: CDR1 MNHEY, CDR2 SMNVEV (reference sequence). The CDR3 protein is CASSPLGSYEQYF. In DNA form, the CDR3 reads TGTGCCAGCAGTCCCTTAGGGTCCTACGAGCAGTACTTC.

This clonotype appeared a few times. The V call is TRBV24-1, the J call TRBJ2-1; D may be TRBD2 (6 bases). V was cut by 4 bases and J by 9 bases, with 12 bases left in between. This CDR3 region has 13 residues. Germline CDR1 KGHDR, CDR2 SFDVKD. The CDR3 DNA is TGTGCCACCAGTGAAACGGGGGTAGGTGAGCAGTTCTTC. This encodes CATSETGVGEQFF.

The table lists this clonotype with a few counts. This chain connects TRBV14 to TRBJ2-7; 12 bases are a match to TRBD2. The germline V gene has CDR1 SGHDN and CDR2 FVKESK. V shed 6 bases, J shed 6 bases, and the junction held 6 bases outside the gene matches. CDR3 length equals 14 residues. CDR3: CASSRLAGAREQYF. The CDR3 coding sequence is TGTGCCAGCAGTCGACTAGCGGGAGCCCGCGAGCAGTACTTC.

This rearrangement joins TRBV18 to TRBJ2-5; TRBD2 might be the D (5 bases). The CDR3 sequence is 14 residues long. Trimming stripped 8 bases from V and 7 bases from J, with 20 bases between. The V gene's germline CDR1 is KGHSH and CDR2 LQKENI. CDR3 bases: TGTGCCAGCAACAACCAAGGCCAGCGGACGACCCAGTACTTC. Its translation: CASNNQGQRTTQYF.